This TCR beta chain comes out of a study of CD8 T cells in ankylosing spondylitis. The study, taken as a whole, reports: One TCR beta motif, made up of under ten highly homologous variants, appeared characteristic of ankylosing spondylitis blood.

Germline CDR1 and CDR2: DFQATT and SNEGSKA (reference sequence). CDR3 length: 11 residues. Trimming shortened V by 2 bases and J by 8 bases, and 7 bases separated the two germline ends. This clonotype was recorded a few times. Its antigen remains unidentified. Each TCR beta library was made by quantitative 5'-RACE that incorporated molecular barcodes. In TCRdb, the 5' RACE reads were re-called with MiXCR into one record per CDR3 protein. Of approximately 220,000 distinct CDR3 sequences in the sample, over 9.5% are singletons; the top ten hold roughly a fifth. What was sequenced was blood, either unsorted or a sorted T cell fraction (not recorded which). The V and J genes are TRBV20-1 and TRBJ2-1; D unclear. This sequence originates from a male donor with ankylosing spondylitis or in good health (not recorded which). CDR3: CSARWVDEQFF. The CDR3 coding sequence is TGCAGTGCTAGATGGGTCGATGAGCAGTTCTTC.